The 18 T cell receptor beta chains below were found in one sample sequenced in a study of blood T cell repertoires in COVID-19. Here immunoSEQ multiplex PCR was the method, and the copy in TCRdb shows in-frame clones only, minus some. Seen here are 35,000 to 50,000 clones, around 89% observed once, and the top ten hold 3.7%. Sequencing used peripheral blood. These receptors originate from a human donor in a cohort sampled during active COVID-19.

J is TRBJ2-3 and V is TRBV9, with D maybe TRBD1 (5 bases). The CDR3 consists of 15 residues. Germline V gives CDR1 SGDLS, CDR2 YYNGEE. Trimming left V 3 bases short and J 0 bases short, with 11 bases between. This CDR3 is CASSGQRASTDTQYF. The CDR3 region has the DNA TGTGCCAGCAGCGGACAGAGAGCTAGCACAGATACGCAGTATTTT.

Notes on this clone: The identical CDR3 is also encoded by other nucleotide sequences in the sample. The gene calls are TRBV7-2 and TRBJ1-1; weak D call: TRBD1 (5 bases). V lost 6 bases and J lost 0, with 8 bases in between. The CDR3 is made up of 13 amino acids. Looked up from germline, CDR1 is SGHTA and CDR2 is FQGNSA. CDR3 nucleotide sequence: TGTGCCAGCAGAGAGGACATGAACACTGAAGCTTTCTTT. Its protein is CASREDMNTEAFF.

Written as DNA, the CDR3 is TGTGCCAGCAGTGAAGAACAGGGTGGCGGCTACACCTTC. As protein: CASSEEQGGGYTF. This chain uses TRBV2 with TRBJ1-2; D might be TRBD1 (6 bases). Looked up from germline, CDR1 is SNHLY and CDR2 is FYNNEI. The CDR3 is made up of 13 amino acids. The V and J ends lost 1 base and 8 bases respectively, with 11 bases between them.

This chain uses TRBV6-4 with TRBJ2-3; 12 positions agree with TRBD2. V was pared by 4 bases and J by 1 base, with 3 bases of the junction left unmatched. Germline loops: CDR1 MRHNA, CDR2 SNTAGT. The CDR3 contains 16 residues. The CDR3 is CASSATSGRGTDTQYF. The CDR3 region has the DNA TGTGCCAGCAGTGCGACTAGCGGGAGAGGCACAGATACGCAGTATTTT.

The V call is TRBV5-5, the J call TRBJ1-2; unclear D gene. Germline assignment: CDR1 SGHKS and CDR2 YYEKEE (reference sequence). Trimming left V 2 bases short and J 4 bases short, with 21 bases between. The CDR3 is 17 amino acids. The CDR3 loop reads CASSLIPFVSAAYGYTF. The CDR3, as DNA: TGTGCCAGCAGCTTAATTCCATTTGTGAGCGCCGCCTATGGCTACACCTTC.

The chain couples TRBV11-2 to TRBJ2-7, with 9 bases identical to TRBD1. CDR3 length: 15 residues. Germline loops: CDR1 SGHAT, CDR2 FQNNGV. V gave up 5 bases and J gave up 5 bases; unmatched junction bases: 10. The CDR3, as DNA: TGTGCCAGCAGCCGGGACAGGGCGTTCAACAACGAGCAGTACTTC. This translates into CASSRDRAFNNEQYF.

This clone was seen only once. The chain joins TRBV6-6 to TRBJ2-5; 14 nucleotides line up with TRBD2. Per germline, CDR1 MNHNY and CDR2 SVGAGI (reference sequence). The CDR3 contains 17 residues. V lost 5 bases, J lost 4 bases, and 9 bases stayed unmatched. CDR3 sequence (DNA): TGTGCCAGCAGTCCCGGTGGGACTAGCGGGAGTCGAGAGACCCAGTACTTC. Encoded protein: CASSPGGTSGSRETQYF.

The chain employs TRBV7-2 and TRBJ1-3; tentative D call: TRBD1 (5 bases). The germline gives CDR1 SGHTA, CDR2 FQGNSA. Trimming cost V 4 bases and J 8 bases, with 12 bases left between them. The CDR3 is 13 amino acids. The CDR3 DNA is TGTGCCAGCAGCTCGGGGGTTCCCTACACCATATATTTT. Translating it yields CASSSGVPYTIYF.

The chain links TRBV19 to TRBJ2-3, with TRBD2 matching 9 bases. Germline CDR1 and CDR2: LNHDA and SQIVND (reference sequence). The CDR3 contains 16 residues. V lost 4 bases to trimming and J lost 0 bases; unmatched junction nucleotides: 5. CDR3 region: CASSRGTSRSTDTQYF. CDR3 in DNA: TGTGCCAGTAGTAGGGGGACTAGCCGAAGCACAGATACGCAGTATTTT.

The CDR3 region has the DNA TGCGCCAGCAGCCACGATAGGGGGGGGCTGCAGTACTTC. It translates to CASSHDRGGLQYF. This chain links TRBV4-3 with TRBJ2-7; possible D gene TRBD2, 7 bases. V was cut by 3 bases and J by 9 bases, with 15 bases left in between. The CDR3 consists of 13 residues. Germline CDR1 and CDR2: LGHNA and YSLEER.

The rearrangement links TRBV5-1 to TRBJ1-2, with TRBD1 matching 7 bases. Germline V gene lookup returns CDR1 SGHRS and CDR2 YFSETQ. This CDR3 region has 13 residues. Losses at the gene ends were 0 bases for V and 7 bases for J; bases not matched to a gene: 3. CDR3 sequence reads: CASSLEGASGYTF. In nucleotides, the CDR3 is TGCGCCAGCAGCTTGGAGGGGGCATCTGGCTACACCTTC.

The chain is built from TRBV5-1 and TRBJ1-2; 8 positions agree with TRBD1. Per germline, CDR1 SGHRS and CDR2 YFSETQ. The trim removed 6 bases at V and 4 bases at J, leaving 5 bases unmatched. The CDR3 totals 13 residues. This CDR3 reads CASKRTGTYGYTF. In DNA, the CDR3 is TGCGCCAGCAAGCGGACAGGGACCTATGGCTACACCTTC. The variable domain in full, with the rest retrieved from reference TRBV5-1 and TRBJ1-2, is KAGVTQTPRYLIKTRGQQVTLSCSPISGHRSVSWYQQTPGQGLQFLFEYFSETQRNKGNFPGRFSGRQFSNSRSEMNVSTLELGDSALYLCASKRTGTYGYTFGSGTRLTVV.

This clone came up a few times. The rearrangement uses TRBV4-3 and TRBJ2-7, with 11 bases fitting TRBD2. This CDR3 is built from 18 residues. V gave up 0 bases and J gave up 1 base; unmatched junction bases: 8. Germline V lookup: CDR1 LGHNA, CDR2 YSLEER. The CDR3, as DNA: TGCGCCAGCAGCCAAGACATAGCGGGGGGGCTCCTATCCTACGAGCAGTACTTC. Protein product: CASSQDIAGGLLSYEQYF.

The J gene is TRBJ1-2, the V gene TRBV6-5, with a tentative D call TRBD1 (6 bases). The CDR3 length is 14 residues. Between the trimmed V and J ends, which lost 8 bases and 3 bases, there was a span of 16 bases. Looked up from germline, CDR1 is MNHEY and CDR2 is SVGAGI. The CDR3 is CASLFGGADYGYTF. CDR3 nucleotides: TGTGCCAGCCTGTTTGGGGGCGCCGACTATGGCTACACCTTC.

This clone was found a few times. The chain links TRBV7-2 to TRBJ1-5; the D gene is possibly TRBD1 (6 bases). The V end lost 5 bases, the J end lost 1 base, and 15 bases lay between the germline ends. CDR1 SGHTA and CDR2 FQGNSA come from the germline V gene. CDR3 length: 16 amino acids. The CDR3 coding sequence is TGTGCCAGCAGCCCGACTGGACAGACGAGCAATCAGCCCCAGCATTTT. Translating it yields CASSPTGQTSNQPQHF.

The gene calls are TRBV5-4 and TRBJ1-2, with D possibly being TRBD1 (6 bases). Trimming took off 4 bases at V and 9 bases at J, with 13 bases between the two ends. There are 12 residues in the CDR3. Germline CDR1 is SGHNT and CDR2 is YYREEE (reference sequence). The CDR3 DNA reads TGTGCCAGCAGCCACGGGGGGCGGCGCTACACCTTC. This sequence encodes CASSHGGRRYTF.

J is TRBJ2-7 and V is TRBV2; TRBD1 aligns across 11 bases. This CDR3 contains 15 residues. CDR1 SNHLY and CDR2 FYNNEI come from the germline V gene. V lost 6 bases to trimming and J lost 3 bases; unmatched junction nucleotides: 7. The CDR3 sequence is CASRPTGTGGYEQYF. The CDR3 nucleotides are TGTGCCAGCAGACCAACCGGGACAGGGGGCTACGAGCAGTACTTC.

The chain carries TRBV5-1 and TRBJ2-5; possibly TRBD2 for D (5 bases). The germline gives CDR1 SGHRS, CDR2 YFSETQ. V lost 1 base and J 4 bases, leaving 11 bases between the germline ends. The CDR3 spans 14 residues. CDR3: CASSLTGNRETQYF. The CDR3 DNA reads as TGCGCCAGCAGCTTGACGGGGAATAGAGAGACCCAGTACTTC. The full variable domain, its missing parts supplied by reference TRBV5-1 and TRBJ2-5, is KAGVTQTPRYLIKTRGQQVTLSCSPISGHRSVSWYQQTPGQGLQFLFEYFSETQRNKGNFPGRFSGRQFSNSRSEMNVSTLELGDSALYLCASSLTGNRETQYFGPGTRLLVL.